This passage covers 11 T cell receptor beta chains from one sample sequenced in a study of identical twins. TCRdb recomputed calls from the 5' RACE reads with MiXCR, one row per CDR3 protein. The sample records approximately 300,000 distinct CDR3 sequences, 9.5% being singletons. This sample was shared with a second study, whose subject was yellow fever vaccine responses in identical twins.

Sequencing was carried out using CD8+ T cells sorted from blood. Receptors originate from a woman aged 18 to 35 in good health.

This clonotype was counted ten times or more. The chain carries TRBV12-3 or TRBV12-4 and TRBJ2-7; 9 positions agree with TRBD2. The V and J ends lost 5 bases and 2 bases, in that order; junction bases with no gene match: 4. The CDR3 totals 14 residues. CDR3 nucleotide sequence: TGTGCCAGCAGTCCCCTAGCGGGAACCTACGAGCAGTACTTC. Encoded protein: CASSPLAGTYEQYF.

This clonotype was seen a handful of times. V is TRBV10-3 and J is TRBJ2-7, with TRBD2 identical over 8 bases. The germline CDR1 and CDR2 sequences are ENHRY and SYGVKD. J lost 3 bases, V lost 6 bases, and 13 bases had no gene match. CDR3 length: 16 residues. CDR3 DNA sequence: TGTGCCATCAGCCCAGAGCGGGGGCGGGAGGTCTACGAGCAGTACTTC. Amino acids: CAISPERGREVYEQYF.

This chain connects TRBV9 to TRBJ2-1; 11 positions match TRBD1. Germline assignment: CDR1 SGDLS and CDR2 YYNGEE. Trimming cost V 2 bases and J 9 bases; bases outside gene matches: 7. The CDR3 runs 15 residues. This chain's CDR3 is CASSVGQGARGEQFF. Here the CDR3 DNA reads TGTGCCAGCAGCGTCGGACAGGGGGCGCGGGGTGAGCAGTTCTTC.

There are many counts of this clonotype. This chain uses TRBV2 with TRBJ2-1; no reliable D call. The V end lost 6 bases, the J end lost 4 bases, and 10 bases lay between the germline ends. The CDR3 runs 13 residues. The germline V gene has CDR1 SNHLY and CDR2 FYNNEI. The CDR3 DNA sequence: TGTGCCAGCAGAGATAGAAAGTACAATGAGCAGTTCTTC. Translated: CASRDRKYNEQFF.

The sample holds a few counts of this clonotype. The V call is TRBV6-6, the J call TRBJ1-2; D remains ambiguous. Germline loops: CDR1 MNHNY, CDR2 SVGAGI (reference sequence). V was shortened by 6 bases and J by 3 bases, with 11 bases between the two germline ends. The CDR3 runs to 13 residues. The CDR3 here is CASSHSDDYGYTF. For the CDR3, the DNA is TGTGCCAGCAGCCACTCAGACGACTATGGCTACACCTTC.

This clonotype appeared a few times. The rearrangement links TRBV7-9 to TRBJ2-4, with D unclear. Germline V lookup: CDR1 SEHNR, CDR2 FQNEAQ (reference sequence). There are 16 residues in the CDR3. V lost 5 bases and J 1 base, leaving 15 bases between the germline ends. In DNA, the CDR3 is TGTGCCAGCAGCATCGTACCTTATGAGGCCAAAAACATTCAGTACTTC. Residues: CASSIVPYEAKNIQYF.

This chain uses TRBV28 with TRBJ2-7; D is uncertain. The CDR3 consists of 14 residues. Trimming left V 6 bases short and J 0 bases short, with 12 bases between. The germline V gene has CDR1 MDHEN and CDR2 SYDVKM. The CDR3 spells CASSPLLNSYEQYF. The CDR3 DNA reads as TGTGCCAGCAGCCCGTTATTGAACTCCTACGAGCAGTACTTC.

The chain joins TRBV6-1 to TRBJ2-1; possibly TRBD2 for D (5 bases). Germline V gives CDR1 MNHNS, CDR2 SASEGT. Trimming left V 6 bases short and J 1 base short, with 13 bases between. The CDR3 loop spans 15 amino acids. The chain's CDR3 is CASRGIGRSYNEQFF. The CDR3 DNA reads as TGTGCCAGCAGGGGTATAGGGAGATCCTACAATGAGCAGTTCTTC.

This clonotype was counted at least ten times. V gene TRBV7-9 combines with J gene TRBJ1-3; weak D call: TRBD1 (5 bases). Germline CDR1 and CDR2: SEHNR and FQNEAQ (reference sequence). Deletions cut 4 bases from V and 3 bases from J, with 16 bases between. CDR3 size: 16 residues. CDR3 nucleotides: TGTGCCAGCAGCTCCCGCTTCGACAGCCTTGGAAACACCATATATTTT. It translates to CASSSRFDSLGNTIYF. Drawing the rest from reference TRBV7-9 and TRBJ1-3, the complete variable domain is DTGVSQNPRHKITKRGQNVTFRCDPISEHNRLYWYRQTLGQGPEFLTYFQNEAQLEKSRLLSDRFSAERPKGSFSTLEIQRTEQGDSAMYLCASSSRFDSLGNTIYFGEGSWLTVV.

There are many counts of this clonotype. The chain has TRBV20-1 and TRBJ2-5, with D perhaps matching TRBD1 (6 bases). Germline CDR1 reads DFQATT; CDR2 reads SNEGSKA (reference sequence). The CDR3 is 16 amino acids. With 6 bases removed from V and 1 base from J, the gap between germline ends came to 21 bases. CDR3 amino acids: CSADHWTAYPQETQYF. DNA of the CDR3: TGCAGTGCGGACCATTGGACAGCCTACCCCCAAGAGACCCAGTACTTC.

The J gene is TRBJ2-5, the V gene TRBV12-5; maybe TRBD1 (6 bases). The germline V and J ends were trimmed by 6 bases and 3 bases, with 11 bases remaining between them. The CDR3 is 13 amino acids. CDR1 and CDR2 (germline): LGHNT, FRNRAP. The CDR3 DNA follows: TGTGCTAGTGGACTAGGACAGAAAGAGACCCAGTACTTC. Translated, it gives CASGLGQKETQYF.